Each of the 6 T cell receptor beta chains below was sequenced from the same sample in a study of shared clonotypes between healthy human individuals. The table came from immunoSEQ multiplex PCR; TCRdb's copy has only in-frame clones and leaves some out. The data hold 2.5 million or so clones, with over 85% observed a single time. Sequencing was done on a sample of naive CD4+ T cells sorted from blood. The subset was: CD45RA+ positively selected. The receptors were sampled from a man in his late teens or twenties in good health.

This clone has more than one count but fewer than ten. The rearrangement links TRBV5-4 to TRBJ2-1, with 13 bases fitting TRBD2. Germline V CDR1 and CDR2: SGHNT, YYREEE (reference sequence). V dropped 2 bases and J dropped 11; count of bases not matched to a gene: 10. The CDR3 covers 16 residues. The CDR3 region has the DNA TGTGCCAGCAGCTTAGCCGGGACTAGCGGGATATTAAAGCAGTTCTTC. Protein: CASSLAGTSGILKQFF.

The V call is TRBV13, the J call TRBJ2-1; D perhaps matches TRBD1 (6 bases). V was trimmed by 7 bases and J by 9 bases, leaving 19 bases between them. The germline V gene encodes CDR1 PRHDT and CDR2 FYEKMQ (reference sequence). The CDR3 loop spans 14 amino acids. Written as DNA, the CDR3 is TGTGCCAGCAATCCCGCTTACTTCAGGGGTGAGCAGTTCTTC. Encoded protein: CASNPAYFRGEQFF.

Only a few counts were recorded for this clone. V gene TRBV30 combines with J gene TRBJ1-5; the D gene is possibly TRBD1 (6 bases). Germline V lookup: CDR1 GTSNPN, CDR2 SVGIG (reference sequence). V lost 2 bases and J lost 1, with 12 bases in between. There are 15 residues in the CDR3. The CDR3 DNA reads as TGTGCCTGGAGTCGAGGTGGGGGCAGCAATCAGCCCCAGCATTTT. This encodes CAWSRGGGSNQPQHF.

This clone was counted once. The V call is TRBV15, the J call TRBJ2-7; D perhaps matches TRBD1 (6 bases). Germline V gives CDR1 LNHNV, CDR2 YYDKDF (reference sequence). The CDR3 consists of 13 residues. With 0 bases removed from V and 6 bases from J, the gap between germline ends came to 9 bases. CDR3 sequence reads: CATSRDRGFEQYF. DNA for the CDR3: TGTGCCACCAGCAGAGATAGGGGGTTCGAGCAGTACTTC.

The CDR3 here is CASSLGGRGAEEKLFF. The CDR3 nucleotides read TGTGCCAGCAGCTTAGGAGGTCGGGGGGCTGAGGAAAAACTGTTTTTT. This chain connects TRBV7-2 to TRBJ1-4; the D gene is possibly TRBD1 (6 bases). The CDR3 totals 16 residues. V dropped 1 base and J dropped 8 bases, with 17 bases sitting between them. In germline, CDR1 is SGHTA, CDR2 FQGNSA.

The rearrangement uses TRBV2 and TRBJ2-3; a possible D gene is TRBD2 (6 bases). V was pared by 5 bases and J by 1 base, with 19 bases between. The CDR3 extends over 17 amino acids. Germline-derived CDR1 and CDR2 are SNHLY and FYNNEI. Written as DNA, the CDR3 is TGTGCCAGCAGTTCCCCGGGGCTAGGCGGGGGCACAGATACGCAGTATTTT. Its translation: CASSSPGLGGGTDTQYF.